Here is one T cell receptor (beta chain) with its context. A read error may be the cause here, since a much bigger clone is one base away. Three rounds of nested PCR, following a modified ARM-PCR protocol, produced the TCRbeta library. TCRdb re-analysed the multiplex PCR reads in MiXCR, keeping a single row per CDR3 protein. The sample includes 200,000 to 250,000 distinct CDR3 sequences, 60% to 75% of them seen just once. The data are from a study of tumor and adjacent non-tumor tissue in lung cancer. At the level of the study: There were 12 adenocarcinoma, a couple of squamous cell carcinoma and 1 small cell lung cancer cases. Aged roughly 30 to 76 years, patients included roughly 10 men and about five women with stage I to III disease.

V gave up 3 bases and J gave up 0 bases, with 8 bases separating them. CDR3 length: 13 amino acids. CDR1 and CDR2 (germline): DFQATT, SNEGSKA (reference sequence). RNA was extracted from bulk tissue without any cell sorting. Material: lung tumor tissue. The receptor was derived from a man in his 60s with non-small cell lung cancer. The rearrangement links TRBV20-1 to TRBJ1-1; D is perhaps TRBD1 (6 bases). CDR3 sequence reads: CSARGHLNTEAFF. CDR3 sequence (DNA): TGCAGTGCTAGGGGACATCTGAACACTGAAGCTTTCTTT.